These T cell receptor beta chains were read from a single sample in a study of T cells after yellow fever vaccination. TCRdb reanalysed the 5' RACE reads using MiXCR and keeps one entry per CDR3 protein. The repertoire holds some 560,000 distinct CDR3 sequences, with about 19% as singletons. This specimen was PBMCs, taken 15 days after the yellow fever booster vaccination. The receptors stem from a young man who received the YFV17D yellow fever vaccine. Each CDR3 is given with its conserved first and last residue. Each record gives: V gene, J gene, CDR3 protein.

>TRBV7-9|TRBJ2-2
CASSLDGGSSSTGELFF
>TRBV7-8|TRBJ1-5
CASSSRPGPQPQHF
>TRBV6-1|TRBJ2-1
CASSKSSGTSVSEQFF
>TRBV25-1|TRBJ1-4
CASGRGEKLFF
>TRBV7-2|TRBJ2-1
CASSFSIQRGFFF
>TRBV7-6|TRBJ2-1
CASSLGSGGLAGASSYNEQFF
>TRBV29-1|TRBJ2-1
CSVAFTSGFNEQFF
>TRBV10-3|TRBJ2-7
CAISGGGKGAQYF
>TRBV15|TRBJ2-7
CATSRSRDRDYEQYF
>TRBV19|TRBJ2-7
CASSPRGDNTYEQYF
>TRBV2|TRBJ2-2
CASTSGSTGELFF
>TRBV19|TRBJ1-1
CASSIVEVYAEAFF
>TRBV11-1|TRBJ2-1
CASSFPPRLAGVYNEQFF
>TRBV20-1|TRBJ2-1
CSARDDPGAYNEQFF
>TRBV5-8|TRBJ2-4
CASSHRSDGKNIQYF
>TRBV14|TRBJ2-5
CASSQRLSLRETQYF
>TRBV19|TRBJ2-1
CASSTTSGREGQFF
>TRBV12-3/TRBV12-4|TRBJ1-1
CASSSIGDTEAFF
>TRBV4-3|TRBJ2-1
CASSQGDGTGKRQFF
>TRBV14|TRBJ2-1
CASSQEGTSFGEQFF
>TRBV5-1|TRBJ2-3
CASSLGDGTFTDTQYF
>TRBV4-3|TRBJ2-5
CASSHVGEGRETQYF
>TRBV20-1|TRBJ2-1
CSALNGLAGNEQFF
>TRBV12-3/TRBV12-4|TRBJ2-1
CASSSTSGRDEQFF
>TRBV6-2/TRBV6-3|TRBJ2-5
CASSYSRAQETQYF